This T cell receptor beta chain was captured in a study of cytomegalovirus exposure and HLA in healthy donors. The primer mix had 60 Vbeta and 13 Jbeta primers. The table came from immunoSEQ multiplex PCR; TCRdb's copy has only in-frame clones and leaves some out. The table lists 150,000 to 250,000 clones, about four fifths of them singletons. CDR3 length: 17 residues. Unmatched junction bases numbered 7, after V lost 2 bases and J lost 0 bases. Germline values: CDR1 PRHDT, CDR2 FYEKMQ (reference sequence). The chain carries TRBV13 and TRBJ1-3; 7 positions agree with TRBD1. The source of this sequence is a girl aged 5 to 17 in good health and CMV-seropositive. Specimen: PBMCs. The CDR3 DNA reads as TGTGCCAGCAGCTTACGCACAGGGGCCCTCTCTGGAAACACCATATATTTT. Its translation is CASSLRTGALSGNTIYF.